The sequence of this T cell receptor (beta chain) was determined in a study of monozygotic twins with inflammatory bowel disease. Template switching was used to attach UMIs, which incorporated a 6-nucleotide sample barcode. TCRdb re-called the 5' RACE reads; one entry per CDR3 protein, DNA not given. In total, the table holds about 380,000 distinct CDR3 sequences. Whole blood that had not undergone T cell sorting provided the isolated total RNA. The length of the CDR3 is 16 residues. Germline V gene lookup returns CDR1 DFQATT and CDR2 SNEGSKA (reference sequence). Sequencing input: blood. This chain connects TRBV20-1 to TRBJ1-1; absent DNA, TCRdb's TRBD1 call cannot be checked. This clonotype was obtained from a human donor with ulcerative colitis or Crohn's disease, or a healthy co-twin of an affected twin (not recorded which). This CDR3 is CSARERGATVNTEAFF.